Shown below are 19 T cell receptor beta chains from a single sample sequenced in a study of post-analysis software for immune sequencing data. Libraries were made from TCR beta cDNA, and they carried unique molecular identifiers. TCRdb analysed the PCR reads with MiXCR anew, one entry per CDR3 protein. The sample has over 300,000 distinct CDR3 sequences; around 37% are singletons. These TCRs' antigens remain unknown. Findings and caveats of the study: In patients, five or six TRBV segments were more frequent than in controls, with TRBV5-6, TRBV5-1 and TRBV20-1 among them.

The sequenced sample consisted of blood. The receptors stem from a girl aged 10-17 years with multiple sclerosis.

V is TRBV15 and J is TRBJ2-7; possibly TRBD2 for D (5 bases). The CDR3 is made up of 16 amino acids. Trimming cost V 0 bases and J 3 bases, with 15 bases left between them. In germline, CDR1 is LNHNV, CDR2 YYDKDF (reference sequence). The CDR3 coding sequence is TGTGCCACCAGCAGAGATAGGTGGCGGGCCGACTACGAGCAGTACTTC. This sequence encodes CATSRDRWRADYEQYF.

The rearrangement uses TRBV15 and TRBJ2-7; tentatively, D is TRBD1 (6 bases). This CDR3 is built from 14 residues. The V gene's germline CDR1 is LNHNV and CDR2 YYDKDF (reference sequence). The ends were cut back, 5 bases at V and 4 bases at J, with 15 bases in the middle. The CDR3 sequence: CATSPRTVGYEQYF. Written as DNA, the CDR3 is TGTGCCACCAGCCCGCGGACAGTGGGGTACGAGCAGTACTTC. The complete variable domain, with remaining parts taken from reference TRBV15 and TRBJ2-7, reads DAMVIQNPRYQVTQFGKPVTLSCSQTLNHNVMYWYQQKSSQAPKLLFHYYDKDFNNEADTPDNFQSRRPNTSFCFLDIRSPGLGDTAMYLCATSPRTVGYEQYFGPGTRLTVT.

Many counts were recorded for this clonotype. The J gene is TRBJ1-2, the V gene TRBV12-3 or TRBV12-4, with 9 bases fitting TRBD1. Trimming at V came to 6 bases and at J to 7 bases, leaving 6 bases not matched to a gene. This CDR3 has 13 residues. The CDR3, as DNA: TGTGCCAGCAGCAAACAGGGGGCTACTGGCTACACCTTC. It yields the protein CASSKQGATGYTF.

The chain couples TRBV11-3 to TRBJ2-3; the D gene is possibly TRBD2 (6 bases). Trimming left V 4 bases short and J 6 bases short, with 17 bases between. The CDR3 is 15 residues long. Germline loops: CDR1 SGHNT, CDR2 YENEEA. This CDR3 is CASSSGAGGMDTQYF. Here the CDR3 DNA reads TGTGCCAGCAGCTCCGGGGCCGGGGGTATGGATACGCAGTATTTT.

The chain combines TRBV7-9 with TRBJ1-2, with a weak D call TRBD1 (5 bases). Germline assignment: CDR1 SEHNR and CDR2 FQNEAQ (reference sequence). V was trimmed by 5 bases and J by 4 bases, leaving 14 bases between them. CDR3 length: 14 amino acids. In nucleotides, the CDR3 is TGTGCCAGCAGCCCTGGCGGGGGGACCTATGGCTACACCTTC. It codes for CASSPGGGTYGYTF. The whole variable domain, filled in from reference TRBV7-9 and TRBJ1-2, reads DTGVSQNPRHKITKRGQNVTFRCDPISEHNRLYWYRQTLGQGPEFLTYFQNEAQLEKSRLLSDRFSAERPKGSFSTLEIQRTEQGDSAMYLCASSPGGGTYGYTFGSGTRLTVV.

This clonotype was picked up a small number of times. The chain uses TRBV5-1 and TRBJ1-1; no clear D. The V end was cut by 1 base, the J end by 4 bases, with 17 bases between. The germline V gene has CDR1 SGHRS and CDR2 YFSETQ. The CDR3 sequence is 16 residues long. CDR3 loop: CASSLLPNLAPTEAFF. CDR3 bases: TGCGCCAGCAGCTTGTTACCCAACCTGGCTCCCACTGAAGCTTTCTTT.

In this sample, this clonotype turned up a few times. The chain links TRBV27 to TRBJ2-7, with 9 bases fitting TRBD1. The CDR3 is made up of 16 amino acids. Trimming cost V 1 base and J 3 bases; bases outside gene matches: 7. Per germline, CDR1 MNHEY and CDR2 SMNVEV (reference sequence). The CDR3 nucleotides read TGTGCCAGCAGTTTATTGGGTGGGACAGGGTTCTACGAGCAGTACTTC. Its translation: CASSLLGGTGFYEQYF.

This sequence joins TRBV12-3 or TRBV12-4 and TRBJ2-7; D is perhaps TRBD1 or TRBD2 (5 bases each). The V and J ends lost 6 bases and 0 bases respectively, with 18 bases between them. The CDR3 contains 16 residues. This chain's CDR3 is CASSRPRGDGSYEQYF. For the CDR3, the DNA is TGTGCCAGCAGCCGGCCCCGAGGGGATGGCTCCTACGAGCAGTACTTC.

Only a few counts were recorded for this clonotype. The genes are TRBV25-1 and TRBJ1-2; a possible D gene is TRBD1 (5 bases). Germline V gene lookup returns CDR1 MGHDK and CDR2 SYGVNS. The V and J ends lost 2 bases and 3 bases respectively, with 13 bases between them. The CDR3 runs to 15 residues. As DNA, the CDR3 is TGTGCCAGCAGTGAAGGAGGGAGCAGGGACTATGGCTACACCTTC. The encoded protein is CASSEGGSRDYGYTF.

This sequence joins TRBV5-1 and TRBJ2-5, with a weak D call TRBD1 (6 bases). The CDR3 is 14 residues long. V lost 4 bases and J lost 0, with 10 bases in between. CDR1 SGHRS and CDR2 YFSETQ come from the germline V gene. The chain's CDR3 is CASSPGQNQETQYF. Here the CDR3 DNA reads TGCGCCAGCAGCCCCGGACAGAACCAAGAGACCCAGTACTTC.

The sample holds a few counts of this clonotype. This sequence joins TRBV14 and TRBJ2-3, with D uncertain. CDR3 length: 13 residues. Germline V gives CDR1 SGHDN, CDR2 FVKESK. Trimming stripped 2 bases from V and 4 bases from J, with 7 bases between. The CDR3 DNA sequence: TGTGCCAGCAGCCAACCCGTTCCAGATACGCAGTATTTT. It yields the protein CASSQPVPDTQYF.

The chain carries TRBV20-1 and TRBJ2-7; the D gene is possibly TRBD2 (5 bases). Germline V gives CDR1 DFQATT, CDR2 SNEGSKA (reference sequence). There are 13 residues in the CDR3. Trimming took off 0 bases at V and 6 bases at J, with 12 bases between the two ends. The DNA of the CDR3 is TGCAGTGCTAGAGATCGAGGGCTCCCCGAGCAGTACTTC. It specifies CSARDRGLPEQYF.

V is TRBV27 and J is TRBJ1-1; D not certain. V lost 8 bases and J lost 3, with 10 bases in between. Germline V gene lookup returns CDR1 MNHEY and CDR2 SMNVEV (reference sequence). The CDR3 has 12 amino acids. The CDR3, as DNA: TGTGCCAGCTCAGGCACCTACACTGAAGCTTTCTTT. As protein: CASSGTYTEAFF.

This chain connects TRBV27 to TRBJ2-7, with D perhaps given as TRBD1 or TRBD2 (6 bases each). The closer fit of TRBJ2-5 to the DNA end suggests the J call may be wrong. There are 15 residues in the CDR3. Germline V gene data show CDR1 as MNHEY and CDR2 as SMNVEV (reference sequence). For the CDR3, the DNA is TGTGCCAGCAGGGATCTAGCGAGGCCACAGGGGACCCAGTACTTC. It yields the protein CASRDLARPQGTQYF.

This sequence joins TRBV12-3 or TRBV12-4 and TRBJ1-4, with TRBD1 identical over 10 bases. CDR3 length: 14 residues. With 6 bases clipped from V and 5 bases from J, the junction kept 3 bases outside the gene matches. The CDR3 sequence: CASRPGQGNEKLFF. The CDR3 DNA follows: TGTGCCAGCAGACCGGGACAGGGGAATGAAAAACTGTTTTTT.

This chain joins TRBV12-3 or TRBV12-4 and TRBJ1-1; D is possibly TRBD1 (6 bases). The CDR3 extends over 18 amino acids. V dropped 3 bases and J dropped 5 bases, with 25 bases sitting between them. The chain's CDR3 is CASSFNPNFRGWGTEAFF. CDR3 sequence (DNA): TGTGCCAGCAGTTTTAACCCAAACTTCAGGGGATGGGGGACTGAAGCTTTCTTT.

This clonotype has just a few counts. V and J are TRBV20-1 and TRBJ1-2; 7 positions agree with TRBD1. Unmatched junction bases numbered 5, after V lost 0 bases and J lost 4 bases. Germline V gene data show CDR1 as DFQATT and CDR2 as SNEGSKA (reference sequence). This CDR3 spans 14 amino acids. The CDR3 reads CSARDLRDSYGYTF. In DNA, the CDR3 is TGCAGTGCTAGAGATCTCCGGGACAGCTATGGCTACACCTTC.

Only a few counts were recorded for this clonotype. The chain couples TRBV20-1 to TRBJ1-2; D remains ambiguous. The germline V gene encodes CDR1 DFQATT and CDR2 SNEGSKA (reference sequence). Trimming took off 3 bases at V and 7 bases at J, with 12 bases between the two ends. The CDR3 loop spans 12 amino acids. The CDR3 DNA follows: TGCAGTGCTAGTCTCGGACTCTTTGGCTACACCTTC. This gives the protein CSASLGLFGYTF.

In this sample, this clonotype turned up a few times. The rearrangement uses TRBV20-1 and TRBJ1-5; D is possibly TRBD1 (6 bases). This CDR3 is 18 amino acids long. The V and J ends lost 3 bases and 3 bases respectively, with 24 bases between them. Germline loops: CDR1 DFQATT, CDR2 SNEGSKA (reference sequence). The CDR3 DNA reads as TGCAGTGCTAGCGGGTGGGGGGCGATGGGATATATCAATCAGCCCCAGCATTTT. Protein: CSASGWGAMGYINQPQHF.